This is a list of T cell receptor beta chains from one sample in a study of cytomegalovirus exposure and HLA in healthy donors. Produced via immunoSEQ multiplex PCR; TCRdb's table is partial and in-frame only. Of about 160,000 clones listed, 68% are singletons. The sample consisted of PBMCs. Receptor source: a man aged 50-60 years in good health and CMV-seronegative. Each CDR3 is given with its conserved first and last residue. The order of the fields is D gene, V gene, clone size, J gene, CDR3 protein, CDR3 DNA. D genes are given only for firm matches. Clone size appears in some rows only: once, few, many, or a class for an expanded clone.

d_call: NA; v_call: TRBV5-1; clone_size: NA; j_call: TRBJ2-6; cdr3_aa: CASSFFGNQISGANVLTF; cdr3_nt: TGCGCCAGCAGCTTTTTCGGGAACCAAATCTCTGGGGCCAACGTCCTGACTTTC
d_call: NA; v_call: TRBV10-2; clone_size: NA; j_call: TRBJ2-7; cdr3_aa: CASSPTEVYEQYF; cdr3_nt: TGCGCCAGCAGTCCTACTGAAGTCTACGAGCAGTACTTC
d_call: TRBD1; v_call: TRBV5-1; clone_size: NA; j_call: TRBJ2-7; cdr3_aa: CASSLGGTVPYEQYF; cdr3_nt: TGCGCCAGCAGCTTGGGGGGGACAGTCCCCTACGAGCAGTACTTC
d_call: TRBD1; v_call: TRBV5-1; clone_size: NA; j_call: TRBJ2-7; cdr3_aa: CASTGQGWNEQYF; cdr3_nt: TGCGCCAGCACGGGACAGGGGTGGAACGAGCAGTACTTC
d_call: TRBD1; v_call: TRBV5-4; clone_size: few; j_call: TRBJ2-2; cdr3_aa: CASSLGQGAPTGELFF; cdr3_nt: TGTGCCAGCAGCTTGGGACAGGGGGCGCCCACCGGGGAGCTGTTTTTT
d_call: NA; v_call: TRBV18; clone_size: NA; j_call: TRBJ1-1; cdr3_aa: CASSINPGNTEAFF; cdr3_nt: TGTGCCAGCTCAATAAACCCAGGGAACACTGAAGCTTTCTTT
d_call: NA; v_call: TRBV6-5; clone_size: NA; j_call: TRBJ2-5; cdr3_aa: CASWGGRETQYF; cdr3_nt: TGTGCCAGCTGGGGCGGCAGGGAGACCCAGTACTTC
d_call: NA; v_call: TRBV6-5; clone_size: NA; j_call: TRBJ1-2; cdr3_aa: CASRLAGYGYTF; cdr3_nt: TGTGCCAGCAGACTAGCAGGCTATGGCTACACCTTC
d_call: NA; v_call: TRBV5-8; clone_size: NA; j_call: TRBJ1-1; cdr3_aa: CASSLQENTEAFF; cdr3_nt: TGTGCCAGCAGCTTGCAGGAGAACACTGAAGCTTTCTTT
d_call: TRBD1; v_call: TRBV6-5; clone_size: NA; j_call: TRBJ2-5; cdr3_aa: CASSYGTGRETQYF; cdr3_nt: TGTGCCAGCAGTTACGGGACAGGGAGGGAGACCCAGTACTTC
d_call: NA; v_call: TRBV5-1; clone_size: NA; j_call: TRBJ2-1; cdr3_aa: CASQVRGADYNEQFF; cdr3_nt: TGCGCCAGCCAGGTCCGGGGGGCCGACTACAATGAGCAGTTCTTC
d_call: NA; v_call: TRBV5-1; clone_size: few; j_call: TRBJ1-1; cdr3_aa: CASSLSGTEAFF; cdr3_nt: TGCGCCAGCAGCTTGAGCGGGACTGAAGCTTTCTTT
d_call: NA; v_call: TRBV6-5; clone_size: NA; j_call: TRBJ1-1; cdr3_aa: CASSRGVNTEAFF; cdr3_nt: TGTGCCAGCAGTCGGGGGGTAAACACTGAAGCTTTCTTT
d_call: TRBD1; v_call: TRBV18; clone_size: NA; j_call: TRBJ2-2; cdr3_aa: CASSDRAGELFF; cdr3_nt: TGTGCCAGCTCAGACAGGGCCGGGGAGCTGTTTTTT
d_call: NA; v_call: TRBV5-5; clone_size: NA; j_call: TRBJ1-1; cdr3_aa: CASSPLQTGNTEAFF; cdr3_nt: TGTGCCAGCAGCCCTCTACAAACAGGGAACACTGAAGCTTTCTTT
d_call: NA; v_call: TRBV15; clone_size: few; j_call: TRBJ2-3; cdr3_aa: CATSRDEGVSTDTQYF; cdr3_nt: TGTGCCACCAGCAGAGACGAGGGAGTAAGCACAGATACGCAGTATTTT
d_call: TRBD1; v_call: TRBV5-6; clone_size: NA; j_call: TRBJ1-4; cdr3_aa: CASSFFFTGGRGSNEKLFF; cdr3_nt: TGTGCCAGCAGCTTTTTTTTCACAGGGGGAAGAGGGAGTAATGAAAAACTGTTTTTT
d_call: TRBD1; v_call: TRBV9; clone_size: NA; j_call: TRBJ1-1; cdr3_aa: CASSAQVQGEAFF; cdr3_nt: TGTGCCAGCAGCGCGCAGGTACAGGGGGAAGCTTTCTTT
d_call: NA; v_call: TRBV7-9; clone_size: once; j_call: TRBJ2-1; cdr3_aa: CASSPSRGYNEQFF; cdr3_nt: TGTGCCAGCAGCCCCTCAAGGGGCTACAATGAGCAGTTCTTC
d_call: TRBD1; v_call: TRBV7-8; clone_size: NA; j_call: TRBJ2-2; cdr3_aa: CASSLRDRNTGELFF; cdr3_nt: TGTGCCAGCAGCCTGAGGGACAGGAACACCGGGGAGCTGTTTTTT
d_call: TRBD1; v_call: TRBV19; clone_size: few; j_call: TRBJ1-4; cdr3_aa: CASSARQGNEKLFF; cdr3_nt: TGTGCCAGTAGTGCCAGACAGGGGAATGAAAAACTGTTTTTT
d_call: TRBD1; v_call: TRBV7-9; clone_size: once; j_call: TRBJ2-5; cdr3_aa: CASSLVSGGGGKETQYF; cdr3_nt: TGTGCCAGCAGCTTAGTATCAGGGGGCGGAGGGAAAGAGACCCAGTACTTC
d_call: TRBD1; v_call: TRBV6-5; clone_size: NA; j_call: TRBJ1-1; cdr3_aa: CASSNKGGAGFF; cdr3_nt: TGTGCCAGCAGTAACAAAGGGGGCGCGGGATTCTTT
d_call: TRBD1; v_call: TRBV7-2; clone_size: NA; j_call: TRBJ1-2; cdr3_aa: CASSSRDRVNYGYTF; cdr3_nt: TGTGCCAGCAGTTCCCGGGACAGGGTAAACTATGGCTACACCTTC
d_call: NA; v_call: TRBV23-1; clone_size: NA; j_call: TRBJ2-5; cdr3_aa: CASSQFRQAGEETQYF; cdr3_nt: TGCGCCAGCAGTCAATTCAGACAGGCTGGGGAAGAGACCCAGTACTTC
d_call: NA; v_call: TRBV5-4; clone_size: few; j_call: TRBJ2-7; cdr3_aa: CASSFQGAFYEQYF; cdr3_nt: TGTGCCAGCAGCTTTCAAGGGGCGTTCTACGAGCAGTACTTC
d_call: NA; v_call: TRBV5-1; clone_size: few; j_call: TRBJ1-6; cdr3_aa: CASSLVANNSPLHF; cdr3_nt: TGCGCCAGCAGCTTGGTAGCGAACAATTCACCCCTCCACTTT
d_call: TRBD2; v_call: TRBV5-4; clone_size: NA; j_call: TRBJ2-7; cdr3_aa: CASSPGLAGSSYEQYF; cdr3_nt: TGTGCCAGCAGTCCCGGACTAGCGGGGTCGTCCTACGAGCAGTACTTC
d_call: NA; v_call: TRBV6-5; clone_size: few; j_call: TRBJ1-1; cdr3_aa: CASTPDRPNTEAFF; cdr3_nt: TGTGCCAGCACCCCAGACAGGCCGAACACTGAAGCTTTCTTT
d_call: NA; v_call: TRBV6-1; clone_size: few; j_call: TRBJ1-5; cdr3_aa: CASSTPGSNQPQHF; cdr3_nt: TGTGCCAGCAGTACCCCAGGGTCCAATCAGCCCCAGCATTTT
d_call: TRBD2; v_call: TRBV7-3; clone_size: NA; j_call: TRBJ2-3; cdr3_aa: CASSLNSGGWDTQYF; cdr3_nt: TGTGCCAGCAGCTTAAACAGCGGGGGGTGGGATACGCAGTATTTT
d_call: TRBD1; v_call: TRBV2; clone_size: NA; j_call: TRBJ1-5; cdr3_aa: CASNGQGRLGNQPQHF; cdr3_nt: TGTGCCAGCAACGGACAGGGGAGACTAGGCAATCAGCCCCAGCATTTT
d_call: TRBD1; v_call: TRBV6-1; clone_size: NA; j_call: TRBJ1-1; cdr3_aa: CASMDRGKGGTEAFF; cdr3_nt: TGTGCCAGCATGGACAGGGGGAAAGGTGGCACTGAAGCTTTCTTT
d_call: NA; v_call: TRBV16; clone_size: few; j_call: TRBJ1-1; cdr3_aa: CASSQLLNTEAFF; cdr3_nt: TGTGCCAGCAGCCAATTATTAAACACTGAAGCTTTCTTT
d_call: TRBD1; v_call: TRBV5-1; clone_size: NA; j_call: TRBJ1-1; cdr3_aa: CASSRKKGAGTEAFF; cdr3_nt: TGCGCCAGCAGCCGCAAAAAGGGGGCAGGGACTGAAGCTTTCTTT
d_call: TRBD1; v_call: TRBV11-1; clone_size: NA; j_call: TRBJ1-2; cdr3_aa: CASSRDRVRGYTF; cdr3_nt: TGTGCCAGCAGCCGGGACAGGGTTCGTGGCTACACCTTC
d_call: TRBD1; v_call: TRBV4-2; clone_size: once; j_call: TRBJ1-1; cdr3_aa: CASSEETGMGTEAFF; cdr3_nt: TGTGCCAGCAGCGAGGAGACAGGGATGGGCACTGAAGCTTTCTTT
d_call: NA; v_call: TRBV7-2; clone_size: NA; j_call: TRBJ2-5; cdr3_aa: CASSPRSRLSEETQYF; cdr3_nt: TGTGCCAGCAGCCCCCGGTCACGACTGTCGGAGGAGACCCAGTACTTC
d_call: NA; v_call: TRBV28; clone_size: NA; j_call: TRBJ2-5; cdr3_aa: CASSLLSGRQETQYF; cdr3_nt: TGTGCCAGCAGTTTACTTTCGGGGAGGCAAGAGACCCAGTACTTC
d_call: NA; v_call: TRBV5-1; clone_size: NA; j_call: TRBJ1-1; cdr3_aa: CASSFLQGLNTEAFF; cdr3_nt: TGCGCCAGCAGCTTCCTACAGGGCCTGAACACTGAAGCTTTCTTT
d_call: TRBD2; v_call: TRBV2; clone_size: NA; j_call: TRBJ2-5; cdr3_aa: CASSSGGAGKTQYF; cdr3_nt: TGTGCCAGCAGTAGCGGGGGGGCCGGGAAGACCCAGTACTTC
d_call: NA; v_call: TRBV7-9; clone_size: NA; j_call: TRBJ2-2; cdr3_aa: CASSSTTGTGELFF; cdr3_nt: TGTGCCAGCAGCTCGACAACGGGAACCGGGGAGCTGTTTTTT
d_call: NA; v_call: TRBV7-2; clone_size: NA; j_call: TRBJ1-2; cdr3_aa: CASSPTRRQGNYGYTF; cdr3_nt: TGTGCCAGCAGCCCAACAAGGCGTCAGGGGAACTATGGCTACACCTTC
d_call: TRBD2; v_call: TRBV5-1; clone_size: NA; j_call: TRBJ2-3; cdr3_aa: CASSYSSGGALDTQYF; cdr3_nt: TGCGCCAGCAGCTACTCTAGCGGGGGGGCCTTAGATACGCAGTATTTT
d_call: TRBD1; v_call: TRBV5-5; clone_size: once; j_call: TRBJ1-1; cdr3_aa: CASSLGQPGNTEAFF; cdr3_nt: TGTGCCAGCAGCCTGGGACAGCCGGGGAACACTGAAGCTTTCTTT
d_call: NA; v_call: TRBV7-9; clone_size: NA; j_call: TRBJ2-3; cdr3_aa: CSSSLDFGTQYF; cdr3_nt: TGTTCCAGCAGCTTAGATTTCGGTACGCAGTATTTT
d_call: TRBD1; v_call: TRBV6-1; clone_size: NA; j_call: TRBJ2-3; cdr3_aa: CASSVPGQGRSDTQYF; cdr3_nt: TGTGCCAGCAGTGTCCCGGGACAGGGGCGGTCAGATACGCAGTATTTT
d_call: TRBD1; v_call: TRBV2; clone_size: few; j_call: TRBJ2-5; cdr3_aa: CASSVTGPGSQYF; cdr3_nt: TGTGCCAGCAGCGTGACAGGGCCGGGGTCCCAGTACTTC
d_call: TRBD1; v_call: TRBV28; clone_size: NA; j_call: TRBJ1-1; cdr3_aa: CASSSLQGAGTEAFF; cdr3_nt: TGTGCCAGCAGTTCTCTACAGGGGGCGGGCACTGAAGCTTTCTTT
d_call: NA; v_call: TRBV2; clone_size: NA; j_call: TRBJ2-2; cdr3_aa: CASSVEVLTGELFF; cdr3_nt: TGTGCCAGCAGTGTTGAGGTCCTCACCGGGGAGCTGTTTTTT
d_call: TRBD2; v_call: TRBV5-5; clone_size: NA; j_call: TRBJ2-2; cdr3_aa: CASSPGTSGAGELFF; cdr3_nt: TGTGCCAGCAGCCCCGGGACTAGCGGGGCCGGGGAGCTGTTTTTT
d_call: TRBD1; v_call: TRBV27; clone_size: once; j_call: TRBJ2-6; cdr3_aa: CATRDRFLSHSGANVLTF; cdr3_nt: TGTGCCACCAGGGACAGGTTTCTTAGCCACTCTGGGGCCAACGTCCTGACTTTC
d_call: NA; v_call: TRBV28; clone_size: NA; j_call: TRBJ2-7; cdr3_aa: CASSLVEGARYEQYF; cdr3_nt: TGTGCCAGCAGTTTAGTGGAGGGGGCGAGGTACGAGCAGTACTTC
d_call: NA; v_call: TRBV6-1; clone_size: NA; j_call: TRBJ1-1; cdr3_aa: CASRGGGLGTEAFF; cdr3_nt: TGTGCCAGCAGGGGGGGTGGTTTGGGCACTGAAGCTTTCTTT
d_call: NA; v_call: TRBV4-3; clone_size: NA; j_call: TRBJ1-2; cdr3_aa: CASSRAGEPNYGYTF; cdr3_nt: TGCGCCAGCAGCCGCGCAGGGGAGCCCAACTATGGCTACACCTTC
d_call: NA; v_call: TRBV6-5; clone_size: once; j_call: TRBJ1-3; cdr3_aa: CASSLLGVIGNTIYF; cdr3_nt: TGTGCCAGCAGCCTACTCGGAGTTATTGGAAACACCATATATTTT
d_call: NA; v_call: TRBV5-1; clone_size: NA; j_call: TRBJ1-1; cdr3_aa: CASSLGGSIFMNTEAFF; cdr3_nt: TGCGCCAGCAGCTTGGGGGGCTCGATTTTTATGAACACTGAAGCTTTCTTT
d_call: NA; v_call: TRBV28; clone_size: NA; j_call: TRBJ1-5; cdr3_aa: CASSSRGGQPQHF; cdr3_nt: TGTGCCAGCAGTTCAAGGGGCGGTCAGCCCCAGCATTTT
d_call: NA; v_call: TRBV6-6; clone_size: NA; j_call: TRBJ1-2; cdr3_aa: CASSESGGANYGYTF; cdr3_nt: TGTGCCAGCAGCGAATCAGGAGGGGCAAACTATGGCTACACCTTC